A selection of T cell receptor beta chains follows, all from one sample in a study of cytomegalovirus exposure and HLA in healthy donors. Only in-frame clones appear in the TCRdb table, and some are missing; sequencing was by immunoSEQ multiplex PCR. This sample has 120,000 or so clones; about 71% occur once, and the top ten carry 3% to 4%. Sequenced: PBMCs. These receptors originate from a woman between 50 and 59 years old in good health and CMV-seronegative. CDR3s include the opening cysteine and the closing phenylalanine or tryptophan. Each record gives: V gene, J gene, D gene, CDR3 protein. The D gene is left open where the match is weak.

>TRBV5-1|TRBJ1-1|NA
CASSSGRGTEAFF
>TRBV28|NA|TRBD1
CASRPGTGASYEQYF
>TRBV7-2|TRBJ2-1|TRBD2
CASSPPSGFSSYNEQFF
>TRBV7-3|TRBJ1-6|TRBD1
CASSSTGGAGSPLHF
>TRBV30|TRBJ2-1|TRBD2
CAWYRLAGGEQFF
>TRBV30|TRBJ2-7|TRBD1
CAWSALGQADDYEQYF
>TRBV5-1|TRBJ2-5|TRBD2
CASSLVASGNQETQYF
>TRBV30|TRBJ1-4|NA
CAWSVASARGTNEKLFF
>TRBV4-3|TRBJ2-1|TRBD1
CASSHEQGHPNEQFF
>TRBV5-1|TRBJ2-2|TRBD2
CASSLVRGGPGGELFF
>TRBV6-5|TRBJ1-1|NA
CASSYGTNTEAFF
>TRBV7-7|TRBJ2-1|NA
CASSLGRRPARGKFF
>TRBV19|TRBJ2-1|TRBD2
CASRTTGLADNEQFF
>TRBV5-1|TRBJ1-5|TRBD1
CASSLDGQGSQPQHF
>TRBV28|TRBJ2-1|TRBD2
CASSLPSGGRNEQFF
>TRBV6-5|NA|TRBD1
CASRLGGTGVYEQYF
>TRBV11-2|TRBJ2-2|TRBD2
CASSWTSGMGGELFF
>TRBV4-3|TRBJ1-1|TRBD1
CASSQVDRDNTEAFF
>TRBV5-6|TRBJ2-5|TRBD1
CASRLTGGQGSETQYF
>TRBV6-5|TRBJ2-7|TRBD2
CASSGRTSGIYEQYF
>TRBV9|TRBJ2-1|TRBD2
CASSGGGLAGYNEQFF
>TRBV27|TRBJ1-5|NA
CASSLVPYRDNQPQHF
>TRBV7-9|TRBJ2-1|TRBD2
CASSSKLGLAVNEQFF
>TRBV30|TRBJ2-1|TRBD2
CAWSVSPSGVYNEQFF